The 12 T cell receptor beta chains given below trace back to one sample, sequenced in a study of blood T cell repertoires in COVID-19. Sequencing was performed with immunoSEQ multiplex PCR; in TCRdb, only in-frame clones are kept and a portion is missing. The sample consists of about 100,000 clones, approximately 90% of them appearing once. Sequencing used peripheral blood. The source is a man aged 60-69 years with acute or convalescent COVID-19.

This chain uses TRBV6-2 or TRBV6-3 with TRBJ2-3; 8 nucleotides align to TRBD2. CDR3 size: 18 residues. Germline CDR1 and CDR2: MNHEY and SVGEGT. The trim removed 3 bases at V and 5 bases at J, leaving 16 bases unmatched. The CDR3 nucleotides read TGTGCCAGCAGTTATCCCAGTCCCTCCCGGGAGGGCCAAGATACGCAGTATTTT. This codes for CASSYPSPSREGQDTQYF.

V usage is TRBV9 and J usage is TRBJ2-1; 8 positions agree with TRBD2. With 0 bases clipped from V and 7 bases from J, the junction kept 3 bases outside the gene matches. The CDR3 length is 14 residues. Germline loops: CDR1 SGDLS, CDR2 YYNGEE. This CDR3 reads CASSVGGLANEQFF. The CDR3 region has the DNA TGTGCCAGCAGCGTAGGCGGACTAGCAAATGAGCAGTTCTTC.

The J gene is TRBJ2-6, the V gene TRBV14; 10 bases are a match to TRBD1. The CDR3 has 18 residues. Germline CDR1 reads SGHDN; CDR2 reads FVKESK. J was trimmed by 7 bases and V by 4 bases; bases with no gene match: 13. CDR3 nucleotides: TGTGCCAGCAGCCTGCCCGGATCGGGACAGGGGAGAGCCAACGTCCTGACTTTC. This gives the protein CASSLPGSGQGRANVLTF.

The chain uses TRBV7-8 and TRBJ2-7; TRBD2 aligns across 11 bases. Losses at the gene ends were 0 bases for V and 0 bases for J; bases not matched to a gene: 7. The CDR3 totals 18 residues. Germline loops: CDR1 SGHVS, CDR2 FQNEAQ. CDR3 nucleotides: TGTGCCAGCAGCTTAGCATCGACTAGCGGGACATACTCCTACGAGCAGTACGTC. Protein sequence: CASSLASTSGTYSYEQYV.

V usage is TRBV27 and J usage is TRBJ1-2; 7 positions match TRBD1. V was pared by 3 bases and J by 8 bases, with 9 bases of the junction left unmatched. Germline CDR1 is MNHEY and CDR2 is SMNVEV (reference sequence). The CDR3 has 14 residues. Written as DNA, the CDR3 is TGTGCCAGCAGTTTCCCTGGAGGGGGCCAGGGCTACACCTTC. This sequence encodes CASSFPGGGQGYTF.

This chain links TRBV15 with TRBJ2-3; 10 bases fit TRBD1. The CDR3 is 16 residues long. In germline, CDR1 is LNHNV, CDR2 YYDKDF (reference sequence). V was pared by 3 bases and J by 1 base, with 4 bases of the junction left unmatched. CDR3 in amino acids: CATSRGDRGGTDTQYF. The CDR3 DNA follows: TGTGCCACCAGCAGGGGGGACAGGGGCGGCACAGATACGCAGTATTTT.

This sequence joins TRBV30 and TRBJ2-1, with a weak D call TRBD2 (6 bases). The CDR3 consists of 13 residues. Per the germline V gene, CDR1 is GTSNPN and CDR2 is SVGIG (reference sequence). The V end was cut by 4 bases, the J end by 8 bases, with 15 bases between. CDR3 loop: CAWNGGVTDEQFF. The CDR3 DNA sequence: TGTGCCTGGAACGGGGGAGTTACCGATGAGCAGTTCTTC.

The CDR3 DNA is TGTGCCAGTAGTCCTCGTCGGGTAGACACTGAAGCTTTCTTT. Translated, it gives CASSPRRVDTEAFF. The J gene is TRBJ1-1, the V gene TRBV19; D gene ambiguous. V was shortened by 5 bases and J by 3 bases, with 13 bases between the two germline ends. From germline, CDR1 is LNHDA and CDR2 SQIVND (reference sequence). This CDR3 has 14 residues. Filled out from reference TRBV19 and TRBJ1-1, the complete variable domain reads DGGITQSPKYLFRKEGQNVTLSCEQNLNHDAMYWYRQDPGQGLRLIYYSQIVNDFQKGDIAEGYSVSREKKESFPLTVTSAQKNPTAFYLCASSPRRVDTEAFFGQGTRLTVV.

This clone was seen a few times. The gene calls are TRBV12-5 and TRBJ2-3; D call uncertain. The CDR3 is 14 amino acids. The germline V and J ends were trimmed by 2 bases and 0 bases, with 6 bases remaining between them. Germline assignment: CDR1 LGHNT and CDR2 FRNRAP. CDR3 DNA sequence: TGTGCTAGTGGTTTGCAGGCAAGCACAGATACGCAGTATTTT. Translation: CASGLQASTDTQYF.

The V and J genes are TRBV27 and TRBJ2-3; 10 nucleotides align to TRBD2. The CDR3 is 15 amino acids. V was pared by 4 bases and J by 2 bases, with 3 bases of the junction left unmatched. Germline V gives CDR1 MNHEY, CDR2 SMNVEV (reference sequence). This CDR3 is CASSSAGGHTDTQYF. The CDR3 nucleotides read TGTGCCAGCAGTTCAGCGGGAGGGCACACAGATACGCAGTATTTT.

This sequence joins TRBV5-4 and TRBJ1-1; D may be TRBD1 (6 bases). The ends were cut back, 0 bases at V and 1 base at J, with 13 bases in the middle. Looked up from germline, CDR1 is SGHNT and CDR2 is YYREEE (reference sequence). The length of the CDR3 is 16 residues. CDR3 residues: CASSLGAGEWNTEAFF. The CDR3 region has the DNA TGTGCCAGCAGCTTGGGGGCAGGGGAGTGGAACACTGAAGCTTTCTTT. Supplemented by reference TRBV5-4 and TRBJ1-1, the full variable domain reads ETGVTQSPTHLIKTRGQQVTLRCSSQSGHNTVSWYQQALGQGPQFIFQYYREEENGRGNFPPRFSGLQFPNYSSELNVNALELDDSALYLCASSLGAGEWNTEAFFGQGTRLTVV.

This clone has a single count. J is TRBJ2-5 and V is TRBV2; 10 bases match TRBD2. The CDR3 extends over 13 amino acids. The germline CDR1 and CDR2 sequences are SNHLY and FYNNEI. Unmatched junction bases numbered 0, after V lost 4 bases and J lost 4 bases. For the CDR3, the DNA is TGTGCCAGCAGTGGACTAGCGGGAGAGACCCAGTACTTC. As protein: CASSGLAGETQYF.